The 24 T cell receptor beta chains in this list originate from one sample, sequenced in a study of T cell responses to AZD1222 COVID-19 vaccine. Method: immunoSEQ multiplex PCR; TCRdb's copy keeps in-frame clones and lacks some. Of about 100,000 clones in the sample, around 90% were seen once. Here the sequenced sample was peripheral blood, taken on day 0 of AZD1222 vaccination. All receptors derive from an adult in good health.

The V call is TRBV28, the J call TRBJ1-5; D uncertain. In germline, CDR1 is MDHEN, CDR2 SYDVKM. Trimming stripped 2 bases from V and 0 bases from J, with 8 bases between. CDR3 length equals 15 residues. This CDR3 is CASSLRHNSNQPQHF. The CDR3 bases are TGTGCCAGCAGTTTAAGACATAATAGCAATCAGCCCCAGCATTTT.

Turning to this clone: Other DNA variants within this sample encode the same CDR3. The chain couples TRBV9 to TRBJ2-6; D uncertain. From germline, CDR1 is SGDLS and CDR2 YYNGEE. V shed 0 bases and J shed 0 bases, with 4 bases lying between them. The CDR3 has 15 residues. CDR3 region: CASSVGGSGANVLTF. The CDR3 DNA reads TGTGCCAGCAGCGTAGGGGGCTCTGGGGCCAACGTCCTGACTTTC.

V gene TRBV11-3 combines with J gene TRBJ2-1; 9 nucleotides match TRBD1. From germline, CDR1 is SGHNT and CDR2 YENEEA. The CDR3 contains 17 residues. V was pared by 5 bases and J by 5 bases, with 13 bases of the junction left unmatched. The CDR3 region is CASSPRQGDLLNNEQFF. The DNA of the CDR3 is TGTGCCAGCAGCCCCCGACAGGGGGACTTACTGAACAATGAGCAGTTCTTC.

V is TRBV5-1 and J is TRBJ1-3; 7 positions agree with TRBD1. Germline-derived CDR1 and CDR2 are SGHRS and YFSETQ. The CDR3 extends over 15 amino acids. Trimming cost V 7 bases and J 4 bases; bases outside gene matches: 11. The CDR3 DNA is TGCGCCAGCGGCCTGGGACAGCAGGCGGGAAACACCATATATTTT. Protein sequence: CASGLGQQAGNTIYF. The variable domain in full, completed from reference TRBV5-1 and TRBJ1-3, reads KAGVTQTPRYLIKTRGQQVTLSCSPISGHRSVSWYQQTPGQGLQFLFEYFSETQRNKGNFPGRFSGRQFSNSRSEMNVSTLELGDSALYLCASGLGQQAGNTIYFGEGSWLTVV.

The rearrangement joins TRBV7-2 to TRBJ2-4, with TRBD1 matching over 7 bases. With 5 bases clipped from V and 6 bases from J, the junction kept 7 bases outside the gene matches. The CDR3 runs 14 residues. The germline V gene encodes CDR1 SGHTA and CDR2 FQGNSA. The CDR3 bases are TGTGCCAGCAGCCCACAGGGGTCGGGAAACATTCAGTACTTC. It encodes CASSPQGSGNIQYF.

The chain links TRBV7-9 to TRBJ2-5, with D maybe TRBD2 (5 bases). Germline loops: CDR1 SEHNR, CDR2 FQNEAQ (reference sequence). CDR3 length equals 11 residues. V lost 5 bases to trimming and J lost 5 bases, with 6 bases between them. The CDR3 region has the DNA TGTGCCAGCAGCCGAGGGGAGACCCAGTACTTC. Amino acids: CASSRGETQYF.

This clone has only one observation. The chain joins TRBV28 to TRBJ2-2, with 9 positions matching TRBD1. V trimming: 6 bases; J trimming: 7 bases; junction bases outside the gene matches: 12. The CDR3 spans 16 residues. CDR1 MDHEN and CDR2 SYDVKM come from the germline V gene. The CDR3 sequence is CASSHPGTGTYGELFF. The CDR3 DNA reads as TGTGCCAGCAGCCATCCCGGGACAGGGACGTACGGGGAGCTGTTTTTT.

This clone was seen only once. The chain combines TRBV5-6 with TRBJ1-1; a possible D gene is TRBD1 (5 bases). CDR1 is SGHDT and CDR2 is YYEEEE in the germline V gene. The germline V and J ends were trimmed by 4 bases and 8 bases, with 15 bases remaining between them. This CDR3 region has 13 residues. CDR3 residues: CASSPGRPGEAFF. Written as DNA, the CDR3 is TGTGCCAGCAGCCCGGGACGGCCGGGGGAAGCTTTCTTT.

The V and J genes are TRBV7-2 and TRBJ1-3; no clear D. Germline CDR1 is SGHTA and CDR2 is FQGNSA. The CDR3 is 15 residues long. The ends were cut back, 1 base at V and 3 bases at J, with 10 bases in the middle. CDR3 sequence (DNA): TGTGCCAGCAGCTTAGGAGGAGGTAGTGGAAACACCATATATTTT. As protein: CASSLGGGSGNTIYF.

CDR3 residues: CASSPAAGVPNTGELFF. The DNA of the CDR3 is TGTGCCAGCTCACCGGCGGCGGGAGTCCCGAACACCGGGGAGCTGTTTTTT. V gene TRBV18 combines with J gene TRBJ2-2, with 7 bases aligning to TRBD2. The CDR3 has 17 residues. The germline gives CDR1 KGHSH, CDR2 LQKENI. The V segment lost 3 bases and the J segment 0 bases; nucleotides outside the gene matches: 7.

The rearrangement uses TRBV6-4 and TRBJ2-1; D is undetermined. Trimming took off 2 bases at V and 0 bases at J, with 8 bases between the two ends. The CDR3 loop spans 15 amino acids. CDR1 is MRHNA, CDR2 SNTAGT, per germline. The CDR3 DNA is TGTGCCAGCAGTGACGTGGGAAGCTCCTACAATGAGCAGTTCTTC. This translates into CASSDVGSSYNEQFF.

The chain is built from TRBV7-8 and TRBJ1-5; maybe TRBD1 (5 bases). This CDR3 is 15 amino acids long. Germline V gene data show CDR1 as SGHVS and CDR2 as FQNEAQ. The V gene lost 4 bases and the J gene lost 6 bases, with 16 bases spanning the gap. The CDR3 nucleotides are TGTGCCAGCAGCTCGGGACTCGGGGGTAGTCAGCCCCAGCATTTT. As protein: CASSSGLGGSQPQHF.

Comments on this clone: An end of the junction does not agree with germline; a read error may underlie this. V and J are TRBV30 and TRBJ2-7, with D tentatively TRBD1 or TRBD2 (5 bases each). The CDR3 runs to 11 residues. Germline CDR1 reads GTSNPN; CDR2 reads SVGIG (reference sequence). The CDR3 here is CGASQSYEQYF. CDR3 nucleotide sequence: TGCGGGGCTTCTCAGTCCTACGAGCAGTACTTC.

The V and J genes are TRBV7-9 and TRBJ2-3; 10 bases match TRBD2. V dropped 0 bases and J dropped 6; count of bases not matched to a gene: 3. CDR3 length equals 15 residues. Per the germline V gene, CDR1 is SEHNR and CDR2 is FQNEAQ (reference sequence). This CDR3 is CASSLAATSGDTQYF. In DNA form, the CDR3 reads TGTGCCAGCAGCTTAGCCGCGACTAGCGGGGATACGCAGTATTTT.

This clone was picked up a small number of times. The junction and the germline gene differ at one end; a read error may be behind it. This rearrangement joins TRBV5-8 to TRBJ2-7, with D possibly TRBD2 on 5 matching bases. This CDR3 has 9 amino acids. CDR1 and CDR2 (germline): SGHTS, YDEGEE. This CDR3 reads CATNLPRDF. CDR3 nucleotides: TGTGCCACCAACTTGCCGAGGGACTTC.

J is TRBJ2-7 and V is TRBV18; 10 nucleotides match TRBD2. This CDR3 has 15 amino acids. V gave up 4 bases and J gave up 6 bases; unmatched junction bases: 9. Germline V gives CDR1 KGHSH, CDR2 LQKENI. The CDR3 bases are TGTGCCAGCTCACTTAGAGTCGCTAGCGGGGGCGAGCAGTACTTC. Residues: CASSLRVASGGEQYF.

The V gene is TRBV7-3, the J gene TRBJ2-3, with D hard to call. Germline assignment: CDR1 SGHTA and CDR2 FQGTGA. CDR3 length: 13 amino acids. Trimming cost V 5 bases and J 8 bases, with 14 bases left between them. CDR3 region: CASSPLDTGTQYF. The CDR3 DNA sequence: TGTGCCAGCAGCCCCCTAGATACGGGTACGCAGTATTTT.

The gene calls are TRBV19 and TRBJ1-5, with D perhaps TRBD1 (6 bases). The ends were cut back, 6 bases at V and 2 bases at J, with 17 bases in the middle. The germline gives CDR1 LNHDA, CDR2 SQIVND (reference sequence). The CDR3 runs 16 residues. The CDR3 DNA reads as TGTGCCAGTAGCCCCGCGGGGGGGGCTCGCAATCAGCCCCAGCATTTT. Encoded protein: CASSPAGGARNQPQHF.

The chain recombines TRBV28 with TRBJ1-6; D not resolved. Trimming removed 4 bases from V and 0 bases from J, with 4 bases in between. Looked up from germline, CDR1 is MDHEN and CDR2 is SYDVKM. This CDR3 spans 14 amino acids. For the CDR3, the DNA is TGTGCCAGCAGTTCGAGCTCCTATAATTCACCCCTCCACTTT. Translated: CASSSSSYNSPLHF.

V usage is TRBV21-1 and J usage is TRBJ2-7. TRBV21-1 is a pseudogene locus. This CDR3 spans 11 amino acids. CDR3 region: CASSNGYEQYF. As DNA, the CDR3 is TGTGCCAGCAGCAATGGGTACGAGCAGTACTTC.

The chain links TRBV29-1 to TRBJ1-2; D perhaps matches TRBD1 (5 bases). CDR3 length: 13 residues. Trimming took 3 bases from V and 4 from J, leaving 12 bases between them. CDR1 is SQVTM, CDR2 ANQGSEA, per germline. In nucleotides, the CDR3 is TGCAGCGTTGAGGAGGGGAAGGTCTATGGCTACACCTTC. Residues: CSVEEGKVYGYTF.

The CDR3 region is CASSPGPRNTEAFF. Written as DNA, the CDR3 is TGTGCCAGCAGCCCGGGACCTCGGAACACTGAAGCTTTCTTT. The J gene is TRBJ1-1, the V gene TRBV3-1 (or the pseudogene TRBV3-2); weak D call: TRBD1 (5 bases). CDR3 size: 14 residues. CDR1 LGHDT and CDR2 YNNKEL come from the germline V gene (reference sequence). V was cut by 4 bases and J by 1 base, with 10 bases left in between.

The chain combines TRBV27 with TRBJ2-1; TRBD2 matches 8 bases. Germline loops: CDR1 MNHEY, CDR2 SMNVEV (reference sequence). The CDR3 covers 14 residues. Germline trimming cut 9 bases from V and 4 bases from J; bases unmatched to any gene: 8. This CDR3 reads CASSREGGYNEQFF. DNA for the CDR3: TGTGCCAGTAGTCGGGAGGGAGGGTACAATGAGCAGTTCTTC.

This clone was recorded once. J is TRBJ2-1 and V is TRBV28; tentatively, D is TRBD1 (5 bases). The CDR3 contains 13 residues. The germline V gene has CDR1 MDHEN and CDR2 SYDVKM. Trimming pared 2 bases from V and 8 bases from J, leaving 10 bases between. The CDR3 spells CASSLQGRHEQFF. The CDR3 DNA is TGTGCCAGCAGTTTACAGGGTAGGCATGAGCAGTTCTTC.